This passage covers 10 T cell receptor beta chains from one sample sequenced in a study of cytomegalovirus exposure and HLA in healthy donors (dated by TCRdb to the late 2010s). Libraries were prepared through the immunoSEQ multiplex PCR assay. The multiplex PCR relied on a mix of 60 forward primers for TCR Vbeta segments and 13 reverse primers for TCR Jbeta segments. TCRdb took this table from immuneACCESS and kept in-frame rearrangements with V and J called. Such tables lack part of the clones; where checked against another copy, unresolved V genes explain under half of the gap, and the rest is unexplained. This sample has around 160,000 clones in its table, and under 85% of those were observed once. Approximately 6.3% of the sample lies in the top ten. Sequencing was carried out using PBMCs. These receptors originate from a woman in her 40s in good health and CMV-seropositive.

CDR3 in DNA: TGTGCCAGCTCACCACCGGGGGGGACCTACAATGAGCAGTTCTTC. Its protein product is CASSPPGGTYNEQFF. The V gene is TRBV18, the J gene TRBJ2-1; 7 bases agree with TRBD2. Germline loops: CDR1 KGHSH, CDR2 LQKENI. V shed 0 bases, J shed 2 bases, and the junction held 1 base outside the gene matches. The CDR3 is 15 residues long.

This clone was counted only a few times. V and J are TRBV6-5 and TRBJ1-2, with D maybe TRBD1 (5 bases). This CDR3 region has 14 residues. V gave up 5 bases and J gave up 4 bases, with 14 bases separating them. Germline CDR1 and CDR2: MNHEY and SVGAGI. CDR3 bases: TGTGCCAGCAGTCCCAACCAGGGCCTCTATGGCTACACCTTC. Translation: CASSPNQGLYGYTF.

The V and J genes are TRBV25-1 and TRBJ2-3, with D tentatively TRBD2 (5 bases). The ends were cut back, 3 bases at V and 6 bases at J, with 10 bases in the middle. The CDR3 is 13 amino acids. The germline V gene has CDR1 MGHDK and CDR2 SYGVNS. CDR3 sequence: CASSDWTVDTQYF. For the CDR3, the DNA is TGTGCCAGCAGTGATTGGACTGTCGATACGCAGTATTTT.

DNA for the CDR3: TGTGCCAGCAGCCATCTCGGGACTAGCGGGGATTCAGAAAATGAGCAGTTCTTC. Residues: CASSHLGTSGDSENEQFF. The chain employs TRBV4-2 and TRBJ2-1; 13 bases agree with TRBD2. Germline CDR1 LGHNA, CDR2 YNFKEQ. CDR3 length equals 18 residues. V lost 3 bases, J lost 7 bases, and 12 bases stayed unmatched.

J is TRBJ1-5 and V is TRBV27, with D tentatively TRBD1 (5 bases). This CDR3 comprises 13 residues. Trimming removed 6 bases from V and 5 bases from J, with 11 bases in between. Germline values: CDR1 MNHEY, CDR2 SMNVEV (reference sequence). The CDR3 region is CASRSGSHQPQHF. Written as DNA, the CDR3 is TGTGCCAGCAGATCAGGGTCCCATCAGCCCCAGCATTTT.

This sequence joins TRBV7-6 and TRBJ2-2; a possible D gene is TRBD2 (5 bases). Per the germline V gene, CDR1 is SGHVS and CDR2 is FNYEAQ. The ends were cut back, 5 bases at V and 4 bases at J, with 14 bases in the middle. CDR3 length equals 15 residues. In DNA, the CDR3 is TGTGCCAGCAGCATCGCGGCGGGTTCCACCGGGGAGCTGTTTTTT. Its translation is CASSIAAGSTGELFF.

Here the CDR3 DNA reads TGCGCCAGCAGCCAAGTCGGGGAGGAGACCCAGTACTTC. As protein: CASSQVGEETQYF. The V call is TRBV4-1, the J call TRBJ2-5; a weak D match, TRBD2 (5 bases). CDR1 and CDR2 from the germline V gene are MGHRA and YSYEKL. This CDR3 contains 13 residues. Trimming took off 1 base at V and 5 bases at J, with 8 bases between the two ends.

The chain has TRBV25-1 and TRBJ2-2, with 11 bases identical to TRBD1. CDR1 and CDR2 from the germline V gene are MGHDK and SYGVNS. The V segment lost 3 bases and the J segment 7 bases; nucleotides outside the gene matches: 13. The CDR3 extends over 18 amino acids. The CDR3 DNA sequence: TGTGCCAGCAGTGATCCCCTCGGGACAGGGGGGGATGGCGGGGAGCTGTTTTTT. Amino acids: CASSDPLGTGGDGGELFF.

The chain has TRBV6-5 and TRBJ2-7; 14 bases map to TRBD2. The CDR3 is 15 residues long. J lost 6 bases, V lost 5 bases, and 6 bases had no gene match. Germline values: CDR1 MNHEY, CDR2 SVGAGI. CDR3 amino acids: CASSRGTSGGGEQYF. In DNA form, the CDR3 reads TGTGCCAGCAGTAGGGGGACTAGCGGGGGAGGCGAGCAGTACTTC.

The CDR3 nucleotides are TGTGCCAGCAGCGACGACAGGGCGGCCGGGGAGCTGTTTTTT. Translating gives CASSDDRAAGELFF. The J gene is TRBJ2-2, the V gene TRBV5-6; 7 bases are shared with TRBD1. V gave up 4 bases and J gave up 6 bases; unmatched junction bases: 6. CDR3 length: 14 amino acids. Germline assignment: CDR1 SGHDT and CDR2 YYEEEE.